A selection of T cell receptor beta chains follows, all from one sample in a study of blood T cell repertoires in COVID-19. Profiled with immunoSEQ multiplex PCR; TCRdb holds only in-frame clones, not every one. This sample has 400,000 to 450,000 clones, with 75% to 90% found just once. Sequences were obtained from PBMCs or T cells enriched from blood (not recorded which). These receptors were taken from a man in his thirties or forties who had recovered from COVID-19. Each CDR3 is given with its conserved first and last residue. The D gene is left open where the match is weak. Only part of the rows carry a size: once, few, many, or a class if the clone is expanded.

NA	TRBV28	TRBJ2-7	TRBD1	TGTGCCAGCAGTTCCCCGGGACAGAGTTACGAGCAGTACTTC	CASSSPGQSYEQYF
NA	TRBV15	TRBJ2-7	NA	TGTGCCACCAGCAAAGACCCGTCGGGCTACGAGCAGTACTTC	CATSKDPSGYEQYF
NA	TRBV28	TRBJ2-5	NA	TGTGCCAGCAGTTTGGTGTTGTCTATCCTAAAAGAGACCCAGTACTTC	CASSLVLSILKETQYF
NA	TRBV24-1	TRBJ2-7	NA	TGTGCCACCAGTGATTTGCAAGCGATTTTCTACGAGCAGTACTTC	CATSDLQAIFYEQYF
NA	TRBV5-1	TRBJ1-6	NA	TGCGCCAGCAACTCGGGGACCGGACAGACCAATTCACCCCTCCACTTT	CASNSGTGQTNSPLHF
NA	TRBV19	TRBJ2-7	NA	TGTGCCAGTAGTCCGGGGGACGGAGGCTACGAGCAGTACTTC	CASSPGDGGYEQYF
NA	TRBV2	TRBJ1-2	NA	TGTGCCAGCAGTAGCGACACCCCAGGGCACACCTTC	CASSSDTPGHTF
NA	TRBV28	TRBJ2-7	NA	TGTGCCAGCAGTTCCCAAGGGGCGACTTCCCACGAGCAGTACTTC	CASSSQGATSHEQYF
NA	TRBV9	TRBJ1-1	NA	TGTGCCAGCAGTGTGGACTTAATGAACACTGAAGCTTTCTTT	CASSVDLMNTEAFF
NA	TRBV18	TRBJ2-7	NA	TGTGCCAGCTCCCGGAGGGACGGTGGGGGGTCCGAGCAGTACTTC	CASSRRDGGGSEQYF
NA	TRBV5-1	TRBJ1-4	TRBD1	TGCGCCAGCGAACCGAAACAGGGGGCGAATGAAAAACTGTTTTTT	CASEPKQGANEKLFF
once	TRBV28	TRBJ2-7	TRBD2	TGTGCCAGCAGTTCCCCCGGACTAGCGGGAGTTGGCGAGCAGTACTTC	CASSSPGLAGVGEQYF
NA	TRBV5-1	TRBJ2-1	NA	TGCGCCAGCAGCTTGGGACAGGAATACAATGAGCAGTTCTTC	CASSLGQEYNEQFF
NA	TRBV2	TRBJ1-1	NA	TGTGCCAGCATGCGGACATTGAACACTGAAGCTTTCTTT	CASMRTLNTEAFF
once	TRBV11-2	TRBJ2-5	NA	TGTGCCAGCAGCCCAGTGGTTGAGACCCAGTACTTC	CASSPVVETQYF
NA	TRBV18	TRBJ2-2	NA	TGTGCCAGCTCACCAGAGACACTCACTAACACCGGGGAGCTGTTTTTT	CASSPETLTNTGELFF
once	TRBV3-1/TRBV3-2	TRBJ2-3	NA	TGTGCCAGCAGCCAGGAGGGGCCAGATACGCAGTATTTT	CASSQEGPDTQYF
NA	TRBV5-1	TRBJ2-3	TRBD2	TGCGCCAGCAGACTAGCGGGAGTTACAGATACGCAGTATTTT	CASRLAGVTDTQYF
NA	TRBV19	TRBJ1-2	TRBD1	TGTGCCAGTAGTCCAATGGACAGGAACTATGGCTACACCTTC	CASSPMDRNYGYTF
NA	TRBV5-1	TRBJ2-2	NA	TGCGCCAGCAGCTTGGCCGGCCAGGGTATCTCCGGGGAGCTGTTTTTT	CASSLAGQGISGELFF
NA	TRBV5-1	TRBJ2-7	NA	TGCGCCAGCAGCTTGGTACTGCGGGACGAGCAGTACTTC	CASSLVLRDEQYF
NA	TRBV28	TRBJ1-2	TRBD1	TGTGCCACCCCGGGACAGAACTATGGCTACACCTTC	CATPGQNYGYTF
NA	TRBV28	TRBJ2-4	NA	TGTGCCAGCAGTCCTGCCCCTCTAGAAACAGGGAACATTCAGTACTTC	CASSPAPLETGNIQYF
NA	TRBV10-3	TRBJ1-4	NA	TGTGCCATCAGTGTGGGGGGATTTGGAGAAAAACTGTTTTTT	CAISVGGFGEKLFF
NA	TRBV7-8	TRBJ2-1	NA	TGTGCCAGCAGCCCTCTCGTCGGAGGAGGAGATGAGCAGTTCTTC	CASSPLVGGGDEQFF
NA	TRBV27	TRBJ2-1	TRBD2	TGTGCCAGCAGTTTGTACTCCTCCCCGGGACTAGCTTTCGATGAGCAGTTCTTC	CASSLYSSPGLAFDEQFF
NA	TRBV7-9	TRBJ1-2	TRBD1	TGTGCCAGCAGCACCTCTACAACGGGACAGATCTATGGCTACACCTTC	CASSTSTTGQIYGYTF
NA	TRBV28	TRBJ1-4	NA	TGTGCCAGCGCCCCTGGCGGGGCCAAGGGTGAAAAACTGTTTTTT	CASAPGGAKGEKLFF
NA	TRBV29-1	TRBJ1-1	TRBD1	TGCAGCGCAGGACAGGGAACAATGTCCAACACTGAAGCTTTCTTT	CSAGQGTMSNTEAFF
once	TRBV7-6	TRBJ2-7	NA	TGTGCCAGCAGCAAGACCGTCACCGCGGCCGGCGAGCAGTACTTC	CASSKTVTAAGEQYF
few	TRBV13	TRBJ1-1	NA	TGTGCCAGCACCCACCGGACTAGGAGGGTTGGAACTGAAGCTTTCTTT	CASTHRTRRVGTEAFF
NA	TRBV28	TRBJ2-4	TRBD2	TGTGCCAGCAGTGGACCGGGACTAGCGGGCCGATTATACTTC	CASSGPGLAGRLYF
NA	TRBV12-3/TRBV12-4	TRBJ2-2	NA	TGTGCCAGCAGCCGACTTACCGGGGAGCTGTTTTTT	CASSRLTGELFF
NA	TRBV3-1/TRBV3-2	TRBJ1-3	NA	TGTGCCAGCAGCCAAGGCTGGGCGGGGGGAAACACCATATATTTT	CASSQGWAGGNTIYF
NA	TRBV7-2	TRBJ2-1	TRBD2	TGTGCCAGCAGCTTGGCGGGAAGCGGGAGATATAATGAGCAGTTCTTC	CASSLAGSGRYNEQFF
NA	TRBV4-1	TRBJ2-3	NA	TGCGCCAGCAGCCAAGATTTACAGGGTACAGATACGCAGTATTTT	CASSQDLQGTDTQYF
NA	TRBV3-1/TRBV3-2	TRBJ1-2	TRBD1	TGTGCCAGCAGCCAAAGACAGGGCCTCAGCTATGGCTACACCTTC	CASSQRQGLSYGYTF
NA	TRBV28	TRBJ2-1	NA	TGTGCCAGCAGCGTCTCGGGAGCTCGCGTGGGTGAGCAGTTCTTC	CASSVSGARVGEQFF
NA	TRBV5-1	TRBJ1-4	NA	TGCGCCAGCAGCTTAGGCCCAGGTGCAACTAATGAAAAACTGTTTTTT	CASSLGPGATNEKLFF
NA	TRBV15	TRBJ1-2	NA	TGTGCCACCAGCAGCAGGGGCGATGGCTATGGCTACACCTTC	CATSSRGDGYGYTF
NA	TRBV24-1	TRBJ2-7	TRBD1	TGTGCCACCAGTGGAGCCACAGGGGAAAGCTACGAGCAGTACTTC	CATSGATGESYEQYF
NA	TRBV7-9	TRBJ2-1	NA	TGTGCCAGCAGCTTTCGGGAATCCTACAATGAGCAGTTCTTC	CASSFRESYNEQFF
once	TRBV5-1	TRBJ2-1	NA	TGCGCCAGCACCCTTGCTAGTTACAATGAGCAGTTCTTC	CASTLASYNEQFF
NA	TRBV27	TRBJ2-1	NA	TGTGCCAGCAGTCTACGGTCCGGGAGCGAGCAGTTCTTC	CASSLRSGSEQFF
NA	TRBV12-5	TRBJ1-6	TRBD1	TGTGCTAGTGGTTCGCTCACAGGGGTCGGGTCACCCCTCCACTTT	CASGSLTGVGSPLHF
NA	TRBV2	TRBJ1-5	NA	TGTGCCAGCAGTCCTACAGGTTACCAGCCCCAGCATTTT	CASSPTGYQPQHF